This T cell receptor (beta chain) was sequenced for a study of CD8+ T cells in alopecia areata. Germline CDR1 is MGHDK and CDR2 is SYGVNS. The CDR3 covers 17 residues. J gave up 9 bases and V 5 bases, and 16 bases lay outside the gene matches. Indicated treatment: oral pan-JAK inhibitor, 5-10 mg twice daily. Lesional scalp tissue (obtained by punch biopsy) and peripheral blood were collected from alopecia areata patients. TCR sequencing used cDNA made by reverse transcription of extracted RNA. Using immunoSEQ multiplex PCR, the repertoire was profiled, and TCRdb retains in-frame clones only, with some absent. The sample records about 190,000 clones, 60% being singletons.

The material sequenced was CD4+ T cells sorted from blood, taken at week 24, from a patient treated with tofacitinib. V gene TRBV25-1 combines with J gene TRBJ2-1; 10 positions agree with TRBD1. This TCR was sampled from a human donor with alopecia areata. CDR3 in amino acids: CASSSSIGDRGLGEQFF. CDR3 nucleotides: TGTGCCAGCAGTTCATCCATAGGGGACAGGGGTCTGGGTGAGCAGTTCTTC.